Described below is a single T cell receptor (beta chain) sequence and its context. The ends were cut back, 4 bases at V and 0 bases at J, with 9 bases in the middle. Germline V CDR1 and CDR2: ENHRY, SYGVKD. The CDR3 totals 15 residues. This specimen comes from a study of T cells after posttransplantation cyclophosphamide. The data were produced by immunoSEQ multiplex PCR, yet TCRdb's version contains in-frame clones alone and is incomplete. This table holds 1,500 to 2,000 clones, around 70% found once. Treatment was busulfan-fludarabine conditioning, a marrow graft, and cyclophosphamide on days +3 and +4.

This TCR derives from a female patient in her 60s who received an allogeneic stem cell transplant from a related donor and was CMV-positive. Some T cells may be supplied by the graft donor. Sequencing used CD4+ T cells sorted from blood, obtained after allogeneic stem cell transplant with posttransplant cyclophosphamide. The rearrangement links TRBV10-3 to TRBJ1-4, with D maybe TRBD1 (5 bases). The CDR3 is CAISATGATNEKLFF. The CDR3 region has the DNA TGTGCCATCAGTGCAACAGGTGCAACTAATGAAAAACTGTTTTTT.